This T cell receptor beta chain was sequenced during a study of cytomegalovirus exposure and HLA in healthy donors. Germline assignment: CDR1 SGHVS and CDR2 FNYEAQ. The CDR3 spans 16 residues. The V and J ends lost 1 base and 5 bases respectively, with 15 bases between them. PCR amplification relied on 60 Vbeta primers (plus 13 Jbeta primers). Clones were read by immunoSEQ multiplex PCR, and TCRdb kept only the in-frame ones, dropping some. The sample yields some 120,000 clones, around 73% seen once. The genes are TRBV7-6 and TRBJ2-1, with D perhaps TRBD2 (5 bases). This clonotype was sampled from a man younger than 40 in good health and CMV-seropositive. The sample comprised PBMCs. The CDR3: CASSLEFQRIDNEQFF. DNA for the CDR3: TGTGCCAGCAGCTTAGAATTCCAGCGGATCGACAATGAGCAGTTCTTC. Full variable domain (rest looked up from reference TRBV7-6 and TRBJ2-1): GAGVSQSPRYKVTKRGQDVALRCDPISGHVSLYWYRQALGQGPEFLTYFNYEAQQDKSGLPNDRFSAERPEGSISTLTIQRTEQRDSAMYRCASSLEFQRIDNEQFFGPGTRLTVL.